These 8 T cell receptor beta chains originate from one sample sequenced in a study of metastatic and nonmetastatic thyroid tumors (dated by TCRdb to about 2020). No patient had received any treatment before thyroid surgery. Library method: PCR. Sequenced on an Illumina HiSeq 4000. The raw public data were reprocessed by TCRdb itself: fastp quality trimming at Q25, MiXCR clonotype calling, in-frame beta chains only. Across this sample there are some 19,000 clones, with approximately 32% seen only once. The ten largest clones add up to 20% to 25% of the sample. The sample taken for sequencing was adjacent normal tissue. The receptors here all came from a female donor with papillary thyroid cancer or a benign thyroid nodule (not recorded which). Some clones in this sample may be carry-over from other donors' samples.

This clone is labeled medium-sized (0.01 to 0.1%). The rearrangement uses TRBV5-1 and TRBJ1-1, with 7 bases identical to TRBD1. CDR3 length: 14 residues. Germline V CDR1 and CDR2: SGHRS, YFSETQ. J lost 1 base, V lost 4 bases, and 4 bases had no gene match. The CDR3 loop is CASSGGQRNTEAFF. For the CDR3, the DNA is TGCGCCAGCAGCGGGGGACAGAGGAACACTGAAGCTTTCTTT.

This clone was seen repeatedly, ten times or more. The chain recombines TRBV12-3 or TRBV12-4 with TRBJ1-5, with 7 bases identical to TRBD1. Germline trimming cut 0 bases from V and 0 bases from J; bases unmatched to any gene: 11. CDR3 length: 19 residues. The CDR3 sequence: CASSLARDSYSVSNQPQHF. CDR3 bases: TGTGCCAGCAGTTTAGCCCGGGACAGTTACAGCGTTAGCAATCAGCCCCAGCATTTT.

The genes are TRBV11-2 and TRBJ2-7; 7 nucleotides match TRBD2. Germline V lookup: CDR1 SGHAT, CDR2 FQNNGV. J was trimmed by 5 bases and V by 8 bases; bases with no gene match: 3. The CDR3 has 11 residues. The CDR3 sequence: CASGLVDEQYF. The DNA for the CDR3 is TGTGCCAGCGGACTAGTTGACGAGCAGTACTTC.

A few counts support this clone. V is TRBV19 and J is TRBJ2-1; D is perhaps TRBD1 or TRBD2 (5 bases each). This CDR3 region has 14 residues. Per germline, CDR1 LNHDA and CDR2 SQIVND (reference sequence). Trimming took 7 bases from V and 1 from J, leaving 11 bases between them. CDR3 sequence: CASTDGASYNEQFF. The CDR3 coding sequence is TGTGCCAGTACCGACGGGGCGTCCTACAATGAGCAGTTCTTC.

In this sample, this clone turned up many times. The V gene is TRBV7-9, the J gene TRBJ2-6, with 8 nucleotides matching TRBD1. The CDR3 extends over 18 amino acids. Per the germline V gene, CDR1 is SEHNR and CDR2 is FQNEAQ (reference sequence). V trimming: 5 bases; J trimming: 0 bases; junction bases outside the gene matches: 9. CDR3 in DNA: TGTGCCAGCAGCCCGCACAGGGGGATGGGCTCTGGGGCCAACGTCCTGACTTTC. Translating gives CASSPHRGMGSGANVLTF.

This chain joins TRBV18 and TRBJ1-4, with 7 bases lining up with TRBD1. Trimming at V came to 6 bases and at J to 0 bases, leaving 1 base not matched to a gene. Germline loops: CDR1 KGHSH, CDR2 LQKENI. This CDR3 has 14 amino acids. CDR3 residues: CASSRGTTNEKLFF. The CDR3 DNA reads TGTGCCAGCTCCAGGGGGACAACTAATGAAAAACTGTTTTTT.

The V and J genes are TRBV12-3 or TRBV12-4 and TRBJ1-2, with TRBD1 as a possible D gene (6 bases). V lost 6 bases and J 8 bases, leaving 13 bases between the germline ends. The CDR3 length is 12 residues. Here the CDR3 reads CASRLQGGGYTF. CDR3 DNA: TGTGCCAGCAGGTTACAGGGTGGGGGCTACACCTTC.

DNA of the CDR3: TGTGCCACCAGCAGAGATACCGGCCTAGGGGTATATAGCAATCAGCCCCAGCATTTT. Translated: CATSRDTGLGVYSNQPQHF. This sequence joins TRBV15 and TRBJ1-5, with D possibly TRBD1 on 5 matching bases. Germline V gives CDR1 LNHNV, CDR2 YYDKDF (reference sequence). This CDR3 contains 19 residues. V lost 0 bases and J lost 0, with 18 bases in between.